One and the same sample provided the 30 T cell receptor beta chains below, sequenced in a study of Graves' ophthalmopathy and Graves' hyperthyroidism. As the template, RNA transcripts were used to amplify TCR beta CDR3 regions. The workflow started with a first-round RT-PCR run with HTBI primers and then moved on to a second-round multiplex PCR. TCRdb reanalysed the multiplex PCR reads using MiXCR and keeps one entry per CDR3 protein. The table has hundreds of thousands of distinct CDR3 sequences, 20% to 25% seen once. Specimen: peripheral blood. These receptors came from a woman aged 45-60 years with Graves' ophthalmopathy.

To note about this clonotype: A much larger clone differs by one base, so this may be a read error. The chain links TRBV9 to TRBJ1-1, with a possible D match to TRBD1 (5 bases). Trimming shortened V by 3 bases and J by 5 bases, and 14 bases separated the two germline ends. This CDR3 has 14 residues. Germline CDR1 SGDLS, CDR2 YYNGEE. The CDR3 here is CASSAAGCRTEAFF. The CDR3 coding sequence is TGTGCCAGCAGCGCCGCAGGGTGTCGGACTGAAGCTTTCTTT.

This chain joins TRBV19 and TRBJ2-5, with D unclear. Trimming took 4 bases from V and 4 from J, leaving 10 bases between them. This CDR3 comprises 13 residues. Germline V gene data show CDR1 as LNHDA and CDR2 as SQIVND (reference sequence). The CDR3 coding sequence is TGTGCCAGTAGTAATCACAGAAGAGAGACCCAGTACTTC. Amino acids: CASSNHRRETQYF.

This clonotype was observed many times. In DNA form, the CDR3 reads TGTGCCAGCAGTGATGGGGACAGGGTCACCGGGGAGCTGTTTTTT. Encoded protein: CASSDGDRVTGELFF. The chain joins TRBV6-1 to TRBJ2-2, with 9 bases fitting TRBD1. The CDR3 has 15 residues. CDR1 and CDR2 (germline): MNHNS, SASEGT. Trimming cost V 3 bases and J 4 bases; bases outside gene matches: 3.

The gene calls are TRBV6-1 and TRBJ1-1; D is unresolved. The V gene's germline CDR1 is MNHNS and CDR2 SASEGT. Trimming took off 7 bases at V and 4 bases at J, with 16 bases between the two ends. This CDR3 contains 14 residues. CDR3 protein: CASTPPRVGTEAFF. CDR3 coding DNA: TGTGCCAGCACGCCCCCGAGGGTGGGCACTGAAGCTTTCTTT.

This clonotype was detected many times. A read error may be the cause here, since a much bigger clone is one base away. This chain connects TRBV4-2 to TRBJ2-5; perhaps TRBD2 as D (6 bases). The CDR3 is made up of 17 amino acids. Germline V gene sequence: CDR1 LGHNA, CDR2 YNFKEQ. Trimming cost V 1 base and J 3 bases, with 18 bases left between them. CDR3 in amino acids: CASSQGSGRGGEETQYF. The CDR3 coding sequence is TGTGCCAGCAGCCAAGGTAGTGGGCGGGGTGGGGAAGAGACCCAGTACTTC.

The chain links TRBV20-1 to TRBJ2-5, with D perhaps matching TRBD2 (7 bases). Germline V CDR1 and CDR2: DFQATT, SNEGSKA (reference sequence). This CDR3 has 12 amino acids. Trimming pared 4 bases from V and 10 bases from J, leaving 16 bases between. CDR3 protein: CSAMRERGNQYF. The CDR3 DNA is TGCAGTGCTATGCGGGAGAGGGGGAACCAGTACTTC.

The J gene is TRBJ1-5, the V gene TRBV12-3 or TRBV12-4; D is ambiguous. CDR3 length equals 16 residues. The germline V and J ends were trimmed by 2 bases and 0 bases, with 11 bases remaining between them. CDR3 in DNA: TGTGCCAGCAGTTTAAGAGGGAGCTATAGCAATCAGCCCCAGCATTTT. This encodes CASSLRGSYSNQPQHF.

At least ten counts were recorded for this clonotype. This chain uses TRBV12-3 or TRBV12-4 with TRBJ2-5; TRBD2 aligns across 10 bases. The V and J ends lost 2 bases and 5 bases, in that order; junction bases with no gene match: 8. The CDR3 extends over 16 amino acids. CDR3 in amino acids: CASSLRAGGPLETQYF. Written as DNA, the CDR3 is TGTGCCAGCAGTTTACGAGCGGGAGGGCCTCTGGAGACCCAGTACTTC.

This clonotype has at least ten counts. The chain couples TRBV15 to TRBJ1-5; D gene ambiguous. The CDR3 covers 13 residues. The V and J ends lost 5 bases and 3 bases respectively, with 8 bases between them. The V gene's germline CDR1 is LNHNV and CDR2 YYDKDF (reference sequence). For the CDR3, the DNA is TGTGCCACCAGCCGAGTCTCCAATCAGCCCCAGCATTTT. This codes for CATSRVSNQPQHF.

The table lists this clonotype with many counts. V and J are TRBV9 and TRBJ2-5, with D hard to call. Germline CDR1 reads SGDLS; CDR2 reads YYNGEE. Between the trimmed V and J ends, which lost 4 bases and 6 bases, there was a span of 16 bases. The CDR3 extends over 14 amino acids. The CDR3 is CASSPTDWAQTQYF. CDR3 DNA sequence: TGTGCCAGCAGCCCTACCGACTGGGCACAGACCCAGTACTTC.

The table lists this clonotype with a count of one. CDR3 DNA: TGTGCCAGCAGCTTGGAGTGGGGACCCCGAGTGGAAGCCCAGCATTTT. This translates into CASSLEWGPRVEAQHF. The rearrangement uses TRBV11-2 and TRBJ1-5, with D possibly matching TRBD1 (5 bases). CDR1 and CDR2 (germline): SGHAT, FQNNGV. Trimming took 3 bases from V and 11 from J, leaving 23 bases between them. This CDR3 is built from 16 residues.

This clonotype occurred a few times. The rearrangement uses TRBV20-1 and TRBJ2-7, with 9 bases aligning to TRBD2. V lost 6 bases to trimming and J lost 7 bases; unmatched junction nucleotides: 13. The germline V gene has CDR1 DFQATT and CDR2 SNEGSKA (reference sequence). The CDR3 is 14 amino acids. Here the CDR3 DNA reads TGCAGTGCCTTACATAGCGGGAGTTATAGGGAGCAGTACTTC. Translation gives CSALHSGSYREQYF.

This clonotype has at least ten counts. The CDR3 spells CASSLGVSGYTF. The CDR3 DNA sequence: TGTGCCAGCAGTCTAGGGGTCTCTGGCTACACCTTC. The chain uses TRBV28 and TRBJ1-2; perhaps TRBD1 as D (5 bases). Germline V CDR1 and CDR2: MDHEN, SYDVKM. Trimming shortened V by 5 bases and J by 7 bases, and 11 bases separated the two germline ends. This CDR3 has 12 amino acids.

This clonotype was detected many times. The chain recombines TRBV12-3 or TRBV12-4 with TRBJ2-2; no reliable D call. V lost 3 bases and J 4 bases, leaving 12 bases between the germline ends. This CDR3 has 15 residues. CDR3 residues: CASSLLELGTGELFF. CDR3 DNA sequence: TGTGCCAGCAGTTTGTTAGAGTTAGGCACCGGGGAGCTGTTTTTT.

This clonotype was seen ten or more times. The CDR3 loop is CASSYPRALDTEAFF. CDR3 in DNA: TGTGCCAGCAGTTACCCTCGGGCCCTGGACACTGAAGCTTTCTTT. This chain links TRBV6-5 with TRBJ1-1; D call uncertain. From germline, CDR1 is MNHEY and CDR2 SVGAGI. The CDR3 consists of 15 residues. V was trimmed by 2 bases and J by 3 bases, leaving 13 bases between them.

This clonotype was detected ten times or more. CDR3 DNA: TGCAGTGCGAACCGAAACAGAAACACTGAAGCTTTCTTT. Amino acid sequence: CSANRNRNTEAFF. V usage is TRBV20-1 and J usage is TRBJ1-1; D unresolved. The CDR3 runs 13 residues. With 6 bases removed from V and 2 bases from J, the gap between germline ends came to 13 bases. Germline-derived CDR1 and CDR2 are DFQATT and SNEGSKA (reference sequence).

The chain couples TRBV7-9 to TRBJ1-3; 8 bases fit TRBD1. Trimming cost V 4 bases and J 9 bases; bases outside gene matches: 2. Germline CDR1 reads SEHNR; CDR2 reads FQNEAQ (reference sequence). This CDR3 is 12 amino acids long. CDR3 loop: CASSSGQGTIYF. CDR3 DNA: TGTGCCAGCAGCTCAGGACAGGGCACCATATATTTT. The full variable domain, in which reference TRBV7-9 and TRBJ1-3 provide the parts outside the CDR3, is DTGVSQNPRHKITKRGQNVTFRCDPISEHNRLYWYRQTLGQGPEFLTYFQNEAQLEKSRLLSDRFSAERPKGSFSTLEIQRTEQGDSAMYLCASSSGQGTIYFGEGSWLTVV.

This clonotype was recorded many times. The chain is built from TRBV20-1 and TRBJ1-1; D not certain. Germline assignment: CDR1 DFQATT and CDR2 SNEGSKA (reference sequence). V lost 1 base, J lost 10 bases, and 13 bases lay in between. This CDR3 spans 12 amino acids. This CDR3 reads CSARAPAEGAFF. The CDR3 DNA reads TGCAGTGCTAGAGCCCCTGCGGAGGGAGCTTTCTTT.

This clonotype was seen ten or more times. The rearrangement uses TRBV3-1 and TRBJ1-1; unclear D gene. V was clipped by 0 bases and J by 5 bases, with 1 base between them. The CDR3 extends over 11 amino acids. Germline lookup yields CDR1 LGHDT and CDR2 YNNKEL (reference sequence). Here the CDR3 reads CASSQDTEAFF. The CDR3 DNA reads TGTGCCAGCAGCCAAGATACTGAAGCTTTCTTT.

The CDR3 DNA reads TGTGCCAGCAGTCCCCGGGACAGGGGGAATGTCTACGAGCAGTACTTC. Translated, it gives CASSPRDRGNVYEQYF. The genes are TRBV6-1 and TRBJ2-7, with TRBD1 matching 11 bases. With V trimmed by 5 bases and J by 3 bases, 9 bases remained unmatched. CDR3 length: 16 amino acids. Germline V gives CDR1 MNHNS, CDR2 SASEGT.

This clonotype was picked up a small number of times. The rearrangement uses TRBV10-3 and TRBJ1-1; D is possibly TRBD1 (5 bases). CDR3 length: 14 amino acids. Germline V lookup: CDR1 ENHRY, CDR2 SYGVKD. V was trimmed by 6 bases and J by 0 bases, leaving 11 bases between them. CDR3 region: CAIRGDLMNTEAFF. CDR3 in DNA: TGTGCCATCAGGGGGGACCTCATGAACACTGAAGCTTTCTTT.

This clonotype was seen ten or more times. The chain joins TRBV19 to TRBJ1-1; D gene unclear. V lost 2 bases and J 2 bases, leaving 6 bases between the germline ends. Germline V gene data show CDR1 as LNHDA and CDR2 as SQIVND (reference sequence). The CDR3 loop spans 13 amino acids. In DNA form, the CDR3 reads TGTGCCAGTAGTATAACAGTCAACACTGAAGCTTTCTTT. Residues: CASSITVNTEAFF.

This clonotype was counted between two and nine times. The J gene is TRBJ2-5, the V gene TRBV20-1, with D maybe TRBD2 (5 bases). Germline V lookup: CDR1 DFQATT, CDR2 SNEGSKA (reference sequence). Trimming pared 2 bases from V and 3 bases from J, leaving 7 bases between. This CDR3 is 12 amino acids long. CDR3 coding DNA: TGCAGTGCTAGAAGGCGGGAAGAGACCCAGTACTTC. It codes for CSARRREETQYF.

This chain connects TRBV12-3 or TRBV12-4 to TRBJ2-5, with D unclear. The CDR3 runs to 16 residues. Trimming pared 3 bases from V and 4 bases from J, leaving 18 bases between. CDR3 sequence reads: CASSFLSPVPGETQYF. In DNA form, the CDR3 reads TGTGCCAGCAGTTTTCTCTCGCCAGTCCCCGGAGAGACCCAGTACTTC.

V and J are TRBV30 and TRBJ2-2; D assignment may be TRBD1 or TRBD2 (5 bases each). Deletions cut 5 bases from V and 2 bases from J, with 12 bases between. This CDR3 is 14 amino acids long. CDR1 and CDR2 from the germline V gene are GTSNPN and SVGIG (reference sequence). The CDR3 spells CAWRRTINTGELFF. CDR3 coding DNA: TGTGCCTGGCGGAGGACAATCAACACCGGGGAGCTGTTTTTT.

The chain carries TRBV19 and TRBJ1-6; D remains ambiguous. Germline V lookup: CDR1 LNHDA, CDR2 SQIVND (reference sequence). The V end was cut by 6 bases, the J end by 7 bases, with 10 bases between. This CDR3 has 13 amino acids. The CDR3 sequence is CASRAGGNSPLHF. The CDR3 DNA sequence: TGTGCCAGTAGGGCCGGAGGAAATTCACCCCTCCACTTT.

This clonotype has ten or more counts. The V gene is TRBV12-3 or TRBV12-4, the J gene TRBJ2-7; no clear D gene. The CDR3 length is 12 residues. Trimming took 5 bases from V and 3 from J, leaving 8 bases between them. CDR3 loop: CASSGTNYEQYF. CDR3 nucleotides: TGTGCCAGCAGTGGTACTAACTACGAGCAGTACTTC.

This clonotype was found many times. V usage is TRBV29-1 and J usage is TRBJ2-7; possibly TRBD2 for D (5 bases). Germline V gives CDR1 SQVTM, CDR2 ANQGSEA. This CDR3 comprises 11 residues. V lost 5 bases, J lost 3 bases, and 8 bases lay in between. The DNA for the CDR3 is TGCAGCGTTTCAGAGGGCTACGAGCAGTACTTC. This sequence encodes CSVSEGYEQYF.

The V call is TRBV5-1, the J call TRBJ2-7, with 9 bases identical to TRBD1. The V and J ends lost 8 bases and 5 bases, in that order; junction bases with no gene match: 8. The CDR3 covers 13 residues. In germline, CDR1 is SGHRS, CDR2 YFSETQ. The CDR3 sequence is CASSGQGLHEQYF. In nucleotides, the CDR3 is TGCGCCAGTTCGGGACAGGGCCTCCACGAGCAGTACTTC.

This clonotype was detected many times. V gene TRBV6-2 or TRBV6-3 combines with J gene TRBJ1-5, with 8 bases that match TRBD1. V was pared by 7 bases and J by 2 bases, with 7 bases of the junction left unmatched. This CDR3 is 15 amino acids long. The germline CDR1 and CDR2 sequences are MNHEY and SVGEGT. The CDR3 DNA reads TGTGCCAGCAAAGACAGGGGTACACGCAATCAGCCCCAGCATTTT. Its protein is CASKDRGTRNQPQHF.